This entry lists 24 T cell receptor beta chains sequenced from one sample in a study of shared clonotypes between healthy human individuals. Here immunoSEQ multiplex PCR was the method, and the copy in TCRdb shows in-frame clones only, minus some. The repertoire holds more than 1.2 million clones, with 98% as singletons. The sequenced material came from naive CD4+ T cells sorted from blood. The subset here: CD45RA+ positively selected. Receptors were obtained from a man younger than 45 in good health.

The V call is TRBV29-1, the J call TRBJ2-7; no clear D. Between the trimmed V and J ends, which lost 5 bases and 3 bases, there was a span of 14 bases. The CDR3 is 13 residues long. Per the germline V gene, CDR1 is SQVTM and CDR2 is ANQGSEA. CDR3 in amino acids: CSVQLTEIYEQYF. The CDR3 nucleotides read TGCAGCGTTCAACTGACGGAGATCTACGAGCAGTACTTC.

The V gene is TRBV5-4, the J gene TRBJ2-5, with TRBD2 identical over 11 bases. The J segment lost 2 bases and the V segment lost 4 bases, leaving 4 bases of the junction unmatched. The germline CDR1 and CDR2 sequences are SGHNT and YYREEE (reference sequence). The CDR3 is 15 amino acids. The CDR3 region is CASSKGTSGQETQYF. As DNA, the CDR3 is TGTGCCAGCAGCAAGGGGACTAGCGGTCAAGAGACCCAGTACTTC.

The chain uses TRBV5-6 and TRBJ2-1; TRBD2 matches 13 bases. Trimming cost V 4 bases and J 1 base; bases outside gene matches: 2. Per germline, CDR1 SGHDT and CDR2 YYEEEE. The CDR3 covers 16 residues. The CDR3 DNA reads TGTGCCAGCAGCCGACTAGCGGGAGGTTCCTACAATGAGCAGTTCTTC. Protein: CASSRLAGGSYNEQFF.

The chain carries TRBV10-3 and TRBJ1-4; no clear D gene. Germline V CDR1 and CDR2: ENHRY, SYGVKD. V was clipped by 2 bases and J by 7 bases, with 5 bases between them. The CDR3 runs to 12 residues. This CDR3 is CAISEAAEKLFF. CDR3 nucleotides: TGTGCCATCAGTGAGGCGGCTGAAAAACTGTTTTTT.

The CDR3, as DNA: TGTGCCAGCAGTTTCCCGGGGGGGTTGACCCATCAGCCCCAGCATTTT. This sequence encodes CASSFPGGLTHQPQHF. This chain links TRBV28 with TRBJ1-5, with D possibly TRBD1 on 5 matching bases. The germline CDR1 and CDR2 sequences are MDHEN and SYDVKM. The CDR3 runs to 16 residues. V was cut by 3 bases and J by 5 bases, with 17 bases left in between.

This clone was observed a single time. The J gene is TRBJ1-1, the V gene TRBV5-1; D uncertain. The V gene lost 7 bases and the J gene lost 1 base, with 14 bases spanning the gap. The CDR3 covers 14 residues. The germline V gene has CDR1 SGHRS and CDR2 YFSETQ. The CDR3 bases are TGCGCCAGCCGAATCACGGCAGAGAACACTGAAGCTTTCTTT. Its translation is CASRITAENTEAFF.

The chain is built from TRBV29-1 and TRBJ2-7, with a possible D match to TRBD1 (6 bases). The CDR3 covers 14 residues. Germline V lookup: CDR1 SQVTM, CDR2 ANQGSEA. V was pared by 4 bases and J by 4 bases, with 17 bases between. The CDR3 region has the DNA TGCAGCGTTGGAAACAGGGTGTCTGGGTACGAGCAGTACTTC. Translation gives CSVGNRVSGYEQYF.

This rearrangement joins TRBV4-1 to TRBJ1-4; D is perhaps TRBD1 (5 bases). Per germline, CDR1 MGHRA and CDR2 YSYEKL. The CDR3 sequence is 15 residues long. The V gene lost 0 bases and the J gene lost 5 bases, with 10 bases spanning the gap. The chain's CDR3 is CASSQEGVGNEKLFF. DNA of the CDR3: TGCGCCAGCAGCCAAGAAGGGGTTGGGAATGAAAAACTGTTTTTT.

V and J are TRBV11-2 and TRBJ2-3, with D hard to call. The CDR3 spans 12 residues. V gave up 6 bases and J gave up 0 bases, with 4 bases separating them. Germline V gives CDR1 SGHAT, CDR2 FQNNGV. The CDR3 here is CASRASTDTQYF. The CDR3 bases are TGTGCCAGCAGAGCTAGCACAGATACGCAGTATTTT.

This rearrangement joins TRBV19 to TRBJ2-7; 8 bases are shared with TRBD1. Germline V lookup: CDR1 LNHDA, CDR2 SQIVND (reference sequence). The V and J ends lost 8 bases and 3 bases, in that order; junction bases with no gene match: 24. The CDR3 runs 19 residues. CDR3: CASSPPGGDSGGGHYEQYF. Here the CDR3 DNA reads TGTGCCAGTTCCCCACCAGGGGGCGACAGTGGAGGAGGTCACTACGAGCAGTACTTC.

CDR3 coding DNA: TGTGCCAGCAGCGTCGATTTTAAAGAGACCCAGTACTTC. This gives the protein CASSVDFKETQYF. The V call is TRBV9, the J call TRBJ2-5; no firm D call. V was cut by 2 bases and J by 3 bases, with 8 bases left in between. This CDR3 has 13 residues. In germline, CDR1 is SGDLS, CDR2 YYNGEE.

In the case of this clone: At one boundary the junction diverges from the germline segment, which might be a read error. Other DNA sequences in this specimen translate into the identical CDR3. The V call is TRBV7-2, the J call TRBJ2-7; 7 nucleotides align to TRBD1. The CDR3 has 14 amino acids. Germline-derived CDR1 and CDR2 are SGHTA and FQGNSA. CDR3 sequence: CASSLDKGAGEQYF. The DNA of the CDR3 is TGTGCTAGCAGCTTAGATAAGGGGGCGGGTGAGCAGTACTTC.

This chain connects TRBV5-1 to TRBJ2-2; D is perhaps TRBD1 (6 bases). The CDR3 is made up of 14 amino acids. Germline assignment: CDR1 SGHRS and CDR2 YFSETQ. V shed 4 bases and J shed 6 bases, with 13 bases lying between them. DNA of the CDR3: TGCGCCAGCAGCACACAGGGTACCCCCGGGGAGCTGTTTTTT. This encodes CASSTQGTPGELFF.

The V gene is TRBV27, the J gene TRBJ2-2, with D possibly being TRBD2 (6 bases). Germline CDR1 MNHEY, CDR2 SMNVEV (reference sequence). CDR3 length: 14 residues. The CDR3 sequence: CAGGAGPNTGELFF. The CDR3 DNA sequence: TGTGCTGGAGGTGCGGGACCGAACACCGGGGAGCTGTTTTTT.

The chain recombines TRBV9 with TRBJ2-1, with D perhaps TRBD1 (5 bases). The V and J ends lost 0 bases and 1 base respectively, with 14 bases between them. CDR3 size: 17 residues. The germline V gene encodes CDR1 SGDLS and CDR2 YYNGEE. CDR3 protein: CASSVAGANPSYNEQFF. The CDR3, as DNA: TGTGCCAGCAGCGTAGCTGGGGCAAATCCTTCCTACAATGAGCAGTTCTTC.

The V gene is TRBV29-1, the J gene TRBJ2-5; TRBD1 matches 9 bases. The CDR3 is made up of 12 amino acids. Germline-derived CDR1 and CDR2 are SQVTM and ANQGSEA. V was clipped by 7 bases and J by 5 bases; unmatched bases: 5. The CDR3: CSAGDRVETQYF. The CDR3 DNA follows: TGCAGCGCCGGGGACAGGGTGGAGACCCAGTACTTC.

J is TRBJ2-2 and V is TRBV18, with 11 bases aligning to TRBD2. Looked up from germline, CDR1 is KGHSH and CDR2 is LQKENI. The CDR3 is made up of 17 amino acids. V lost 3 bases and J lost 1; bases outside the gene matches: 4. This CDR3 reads CASSPGLAALNTGELFF. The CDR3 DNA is TGTGCCAGCTCACCGGGACTAGCGGCCCTGAACACCGGGGAGCTGTTTTTT.

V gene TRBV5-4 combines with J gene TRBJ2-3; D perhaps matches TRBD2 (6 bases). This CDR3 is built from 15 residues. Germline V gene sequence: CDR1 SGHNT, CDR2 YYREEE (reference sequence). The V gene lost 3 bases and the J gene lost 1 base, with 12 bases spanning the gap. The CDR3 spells CASSWASVGTDTQYF. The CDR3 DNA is TGTGCCAGCAGCTGGGCTAGCGTGGGCACAGATACGCAGTATTTT.

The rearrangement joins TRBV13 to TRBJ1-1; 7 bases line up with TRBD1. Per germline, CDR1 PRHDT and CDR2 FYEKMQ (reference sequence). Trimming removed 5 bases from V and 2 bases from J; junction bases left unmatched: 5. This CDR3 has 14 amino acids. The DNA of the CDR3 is TGTGCCAGCAGCCTCGGGACAGCAAACACTGAAGCTTTCTTT. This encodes CASSLGTANTEAFF.

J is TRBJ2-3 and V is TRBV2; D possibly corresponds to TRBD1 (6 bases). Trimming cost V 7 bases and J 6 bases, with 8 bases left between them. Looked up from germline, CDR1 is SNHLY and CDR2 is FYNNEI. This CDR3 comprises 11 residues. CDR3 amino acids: CASTQGDTQYF. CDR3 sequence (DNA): TGTGCCAGCACGCAGGGGGATACGCAGTATTTT. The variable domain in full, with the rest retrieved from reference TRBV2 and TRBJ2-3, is EPEVTQTPSHQVTQMGQEVILRCVPISNHLYFYWYRQILGQKVEFLVSFYNNEISEKSEIFDDQFSVERPDGSNFTLKIRSTKLEDSAMYFCASTQGDTQYFGPGTRLTVL.

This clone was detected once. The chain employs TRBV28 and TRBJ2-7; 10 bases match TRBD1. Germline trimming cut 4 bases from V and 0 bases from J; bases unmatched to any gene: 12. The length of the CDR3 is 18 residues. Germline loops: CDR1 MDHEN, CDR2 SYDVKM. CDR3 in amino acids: CASSSRDRGRPSSYEQYF. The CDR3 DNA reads TGTGCCAGCAGTTCCCGGGACAGGGGACGCCCGAGCTCCTACGAGCAGTACTTC.

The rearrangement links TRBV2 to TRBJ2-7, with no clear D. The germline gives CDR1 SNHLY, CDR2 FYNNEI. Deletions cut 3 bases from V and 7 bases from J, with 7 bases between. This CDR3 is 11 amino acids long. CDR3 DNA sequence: TGTGCCAGCAGTGATCTTTCTGAGCAGTACTTC. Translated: CASSDLSEQYF.

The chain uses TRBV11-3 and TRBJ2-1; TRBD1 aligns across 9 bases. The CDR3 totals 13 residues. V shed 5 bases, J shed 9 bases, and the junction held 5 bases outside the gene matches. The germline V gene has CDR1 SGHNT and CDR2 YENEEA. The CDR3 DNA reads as TGTGCCAGCAGCGTTGACAGGGGGACTGAGCAGTTCTTC. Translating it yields CASSVDRGTEQFF.

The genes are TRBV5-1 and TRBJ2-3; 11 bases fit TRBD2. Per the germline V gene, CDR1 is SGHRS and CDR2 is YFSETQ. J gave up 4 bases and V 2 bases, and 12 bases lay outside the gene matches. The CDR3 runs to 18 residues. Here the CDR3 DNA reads TGCGCCAGCAGCTTCCCCAAGGTAGCGGGAGGGGGATCAGATACGCAGTATTTT. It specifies CASSFPKVAGGGSDTQYF.